These 30 T cell receptor beta chains were sequenced from one sample in a study of shared T cell receptors in the human thymus. Using immunoSEQ multiplex PCR, the repertoire was profiled, and TCRdb retains in-frame clones only, with some absent. Among 500,000 to 850,000 clones listed, about 89% were seen once. This sample was shared with a second study, whose subject was human thymus T cells.

Sequencing was performed on thymocytes. These receptors were taken from a boy less than two years old with a congenital heart defect.

This chain uses TRBV11-2 with TRBJ2-1; 8 positions agree with TRBD1. Germline CDR1 and CDR2: SGHAT and FQNNGV. The CDR3 is 17 residues long. After removal of 2 bases from V and 6 bases from J, the junction contained 12 bases not matched to a gene. The CDR3 region has the DNA TGTGCCAGCAGCTTAATAGGGGGCAGGGGGCCCCTCAATGAGCAGTTCTTC. Translated: CASSLIGGRGPLNEQFF.

This sequence joins TRBV18 and TRBJ2-1; 10 nucleotides match TRBD2. The V gene end was trimmed by 1 base and the J gene end by 5 bases; junction bases not matched to a gene: 20. Germline lookup yields CDR1 KGHSH and CDR2 LQKENI. The CDR3 sequence is 21 residues long. The CDR3 DNA is TGTGCCAGCTCACCACAGGAAGTAGGGATCGAGCGGGAGGGCCGGAACAATGAGCAGTTCTTC. Translated: CASSPQEVGIEREGRNNEQFF.

The rearrangement uses TRBV9 and TRBJ2-2; 12 bases align to TRBD2. Per the germline V gene, CDR1 is SGDLS and CDR2 is YYNGEE. The CDR3 loop spans 18 amino acids. V was clipped by 0 bases and J by 1 base; unmatched bases: 4. CDR3 in amino acids: CASSVVLAGGVNTGELFF. The CDR3 nucleotides are TGTGCCAGCAGCGTAGTTCTAGCGGGAGGGGTGAACACCGGGGAGCTGTTTTTT.

This clone appeared once. This rearrangement joins TRBV7-2 to TRBJ1-4; TRBD1 might be the D (6 bases). V lost 5 bases and J 7 bases, leaving 14 bases between the germline ends. CDR3 size: 14 residues. Germline CDR1 reads SGHTA; CDR2 reads FQGNSA. CDR3 nucleotides: TGTGCCAGCAGCGTTCCAGGGGTTAGTGAAAAACTGTTTTTT. This translates into CASSVPGVSEKLFF.

The count of this clone is one. This chain connects TRBV15 to TRBJ1-3, with D unresolved. CDR1 and CDR2 (germline): LNHNV, YYDKDF (reference sequence). The length of the CDR3 is 12 residues. V lost 2 bases, J lost 3 bases, and 2 bases lay in between. The chain's CDR3 is CATSRHGNTIYF. The CDR3 DNA reads TGTGCCACCAGCAGACATGGAAACACCATATATTTT.

CDR3 sequence: CASSLAGGWHQPQHF. DNA for the CDR3: TGTGCCAGCAGCTTGGCTGGGGGCTGGCATCAGCCCCAGCATTTT. The chain links TRBV7-8 to TRBJ1-5, with a possible D match to TRBD1 (6 bases). The CDR3 has 15 residues. The V and J ends lost 3 bases and 5 bases respectively, with 14 bases between them. Germline-derived CDR1 and CDR2 are SGHVS and FQNEAQ.

This clone was counted between two and nine times. The chain is built from TRBV27 and TRBJ1-2; 7 nucleotides agree with TRBD1. The CDR3 totals 14 residues. V lost 6 bases, J lost 5 bases, and 9 bases stayed unmatched. Germline V gene sequence: CDR1 MNHEY, CDR2 SMNVEV (reference sequence). The chain's CDR3 is CASSQLGTVYGYTF. The CDR3 DNA sequence: TGTGCCAGCAGCCAACTAGGGACAGTTTATGGCTACACCTTC.

The J gene is TRBJ1-4, the V gene TRBV21-1. TRBV21-1 is a pseudogene segment. This CDR3 has 15 amino acids. Written as DNA, the CDR3 is TGTGCCGTTGAAATGCGGCCGTGCGGGAATGAAAAACTGTTTTTT. This translates into CAVEMRPCGNEKLFF.

DNA of the CDR3: TGTGCCAGCAGCGTATTCCCCCTTCCGACAGAGAACACTGAAGCTTTCTTT. Translated, it gives CASSVFPLPTENTEAFF. J is TRBJ1-1 and V is TRBV9, with TRBD1 as a possible D gene (5 bases). Between the trimmed V and J ends, which lost 1 base and 1 base, there was a span of 17 bases. CDR1 and CDR2 from the germline V gene are SGDLS and YYNGEE. The CDR3 has 17 amino acids.

This clone came up a few times. The V gene is TRBV10-3, the J gene TRBJ2-7, with D possibly TRBD2 on 5 matching bases. Germline V gene sequence: CDR1 ENHRY, CDR2 SYGVKD. V lost 4 bases to trimming and J lost 3 bases, with 19 bases between them. The CDR3 is 16 amino acids. Here the CDR3 DNA reads TGTGCCATCAGTGGGCCAGACGAGGGTTCAGTCTACGAGCAGTACTTC. This encodes CAISGPDEGSVYEQYF.

V and J are TRBV12-1 and TRBJ1-5. TRBV12-1 is shown as a pseudogene. This CDR3 contains 12 residues. The CDR3 spells CASSSGVQPQHF. Here the CDR3 DNA reads TGTGCCAGCAGCTCGGGAGTACAGCCCCAGCATTTT.

This sequence joins TRBV6-5 and TRBJ2-1; D not resolved. Germline V lookup: CDR1 MNHEY, CDR2 SVGAGI. The V gene lost 0 bases and the J gene lost 0 bases, with 9 bases spanning the gap. The CDR3 has 16 residues. CDR3 bases: TGTGCCAGCAGTTACTCAAATTTTAGCTCCTACAATGAGCAGTTCTTC. Protein: CASSYSNFSSYNEQFF.

The chain links TRBV4-1 to TRBJ2-5; 7 bases line up with TRBD1. The DNA matches TRBJ2-7 better at its end, which makes the J call doubtful. This CDR3 is built from 16 residues. Germline loops: CDR1 MGHRA, CDR2 YSYEKL. DNA for the CDR3: TGCGCCAGCAGCCAAGCTTCCGGGACAGTCTCCTACGAGCAGTACTTC. Residues: CASSQASGTVSYEQYF.

CDR3 in amino acids: CASSPPRQGSGELFF. CDR3 bases: TGTGCCAGCTCACCACCTCGGCAGGGAAGTGGGGAGCTGTTTTTT. The J gene is TRBJ2-2, the V gene TRBV18; tentative D call: TRBD1 (5 bases). Trimming shortened V by 0 bases and J by 8 bases, and 13 bases separated the two germline ends. This CDR3 is 15 amino acids long. Germline V CDR1 and CDR2: KGHSH, LQKENI. Complete variable domain (other parts from reference TRBV18 and TRBJ2-2): NAGVMQNPRHLVRRRGQEARLRCSPMKGHSHVYWYRQLPEEGLKFMVYLQKENIIDESGMPKERFSAEFPKEGPSILRIQQVVRGDSAAYFCASSPPRQGSGELFFGEGSRLTVL.

The chain employs TRBV27 and TRBJ2-1; 11 bases map to TRBD2. Germline V CDR1 and CDR2: MNHEY, SMNVEV (reference sequence). V was pared by 1 base and J by 6 bases, with 5 bases of the junction left unmatched. The CDR3 is 16 residues long. CDR3 in amino acids: CASSLCGTSGPNEQFF. CDR3 nucleotides: TGTGCCAGCAGTTTATGCGGGACTAGCGGACCCAATGAGCAGTTCTTC.

Only a few counts were recorded for this clone. This chain joins TRBV7-6 and TRBJ2-1; TRBD1 is a possible D gene (7 bases). The germline CDR1 and CDR2 sequences are SGHVS and FNYEAQ. This CDR3 region has 16 residues. With 6 bases removed from V and 7 bases from J, the gap between germline ends came to 22 bases. As DNA, the CDR3 is TGTGCCAGCAGTTCATATAGCGGCAGGGGGGTGAATGAGCAGTTCTTC. Encoded protein: CASSSYSGRGVNEQFF. Using reference TRBV7-6 and TRBJ2-1 for the parts outside the CDR3, the full variable domain is GAGVSQSPRYKVTKRGQDVALRCDPISGHVSLYWYRQALGQGPEFLTYFNYEAQQDKSGLPNDRFSAERPEGSISTLTIQRTEQRDSAMYRCASSSYSGRGVNEQFFGPGTRLTVL.

The genes are TRBV9 and TRBJ2-1; D possibly corresponds to TRBD2 (6 bases). This CDR3 spans 15 amino acids. With 4 bases removed from V and 9 bases from J, the gap between germline ends came to 20 bases. From germline, CDR1 is SGDLS and CDR2 YYNGEE. This CDR3 reads CASSLRVGGPGEQFF. The CDR3 region has the DNA TGTGCCAGCAGCCTTAGAGTGGGAGGTCCGGGTGAGCAGTTCTTC.

The V call is TRBV27, the J call TRBJ2-1, with unresolved D. Trimming shortened V by 3 bases and J by 5 bases, and 20 bases separated the two germline ends. CDR1 MNHEY and CDR2 SMNVEV come from the germline V gene (reference sequence). This CDR3 contains 17 residues. CDR3 in DNA: TGTGCCAGCAGTTTTCCCCCCCCTAGAAATAAGGACAATGAGCAGTTCTTC. Amino acid sequence: CASSFPPPRNKDNEQFF.

V usage is TRBV4-1 and J usage is TRBJ2-2; 8 nucleotides match TRBD1. This CDR3 region has 15 residues. The germline CDR1 and CDR2 sequences are MGHRA and YSYEKL. V gave up 6 bases and J gave up 2 bases; unmatched junction bases: 5. The CDR3 sequence: CASRRQGTNTGELFF. In nucleotides, the CDR3 is TGCGCCAGCAGGCGACAGGGGACAAACACCGGGGAGCTGTTTTTT.

The rearrangement uses TRBV30 and TRBJ1-1; the D gene is possibly TRBD1 (6 bases). This CDR3 spans 15 amino acids. Trimming took off 5 bases at V and 0 bases at J, with 16 bases between the two ends. In germline, CDR1 is GTSNPN, CDR2 SVGIG (reference sequence). Written as DNA, the CDR3 is TGTGCCTGGTCGTCTCACAGGGCCATGAACACTGAAGCTTTCTTT. Its protein product is CAWSSHRAMNTEAFF. Complete variable domain (other parts from reference TRBV30 and TRBJ1-1): SQTIHQWPATLVQPVGSPLSLECTVEGTSNPNLYWYRQAAGRGLQLLFYSVGIGQISSEVPQNLSASRPQDRQFILSSKKLLLSDSGFYLCAWSSHRAMNTEAFFGQGTRLTVV.

The DNA of the CDR3 is TGTGCCAGCAGTCCAAGCGGGGGGTACACAGATACGCAGTATTTT. Translating gives CASSPSGGYTDTQYF. V and J are TRBV11-3 and TRBJ2-3; 9 positions agree with TRBD2. The ends lost 6 bases at V and 2 bases at J; junction bases unmatched: 6. The CDR3 is made up of 15 amino acids. CDR1 is SGHNT and CDR2 is YENEEA in the germline V gene.

As DNA, the CDR3 is TGTGCCAGCAGTTTCGGGGGGCCAGATACGCAGTATTTT. It specifies CASSFGGPDTQYF. The chain joins TRBV27 to TRBJ2-3; weak D call: TRBD2 (7 bases). CDR1 MNHEY and CDR2 SMNVEV come from the germline V gene (reference sequence). V lost 3 bases to trimming and J lost 4 bases, with 8 bases between them. CDR3 size: 13 residues.

The table lists this clone with a few counts. This chain links TRBV6-1 with TRBJ1-4; D may be TRBD1 (6 bases). This CDR3 region has 16 residues. V was pared by 4 bases and J by 7 bases, with 19 bases between. Germline V gives CDR1 MNHNS, CDR2 SASEGT. CDR3 loop: CASSASYREGSEKLFF. The CDR3 nucleotides read TGTGCCAGCAGTGCCTCATACAGGGAAGGAAGTGAAAAACTGTTTTTT.

To note about this clone: Other DNA sequences in this sample translate to the same CDR3. This chain connects TRBV30 to TRBJ2-7; 8 nucleotides align to TRBD1. V lost 3 bases and J lost 0; bases outside the gene matches: 1. This CDR3 contains 13 residues. Germline CDR1 and CDR2: GTSNPN and SVGIG (reference sequence). CDR3 in DNA: TGTGCCTGGAGCGGACAGGGCTCCTACGAGCAGTACTTC. Translating it yields CAWSGQGSYEQYF.

This rearrangement joins TRBV1 to TRBJ2-2; the D call TRBD2 from the table was never checked on the DNA. TRBV1 is a listed pseudogene. CDR3 length: 16 amino acids. The DNA for the CDR3 is TGCACCAGCAGCCAAGCGGCGGGGGGCAACACCGGGGAGCTGTTTTTT. Its protein product is CTSSQAAGGNTGELFF.

V usage is TRBV18 and J usage is TRBJ1-3, with 7 bases identical to TRBD1. CDR3 size: 14 residues. The J segment lost 3 bases and the V segment lost 6 bases, leaving 5 bases of the junction unmatched. The germline CDR1 and CDR2 sequences are KGHSH and LQKENI. The CDR3 nucleotides are TGTGCCAGCTCCGGCCGGGACAGTGGAAACACCATATATTTT. As protein: CASSGRDSGNTIYF.

The gene calls are TRBV6-5 and TRBJ2-5; a possible D gene is TRBD2 (6 bases). The V gene lost 4 bases and the J gene lost 4 bases, with 19 bases spanning the gap. This CDR3 spans 16 amino acids. The germline V gene encodes CDR1 MNHEY and CDR2 SVGAGI. The CDR3: CASSSERALGIETQYF. DNA of the CDR3: TGTGCCAGCAGTTCTGAGCGGGCCCTAGGGATAGAGACCCAGTACTTC.

This chain joins TRBV5-4 and TRBJ1-6; D is ambiguous. V was clipped by 1 base and J by 5 bases, with 4 bases between them. CDR1 SGHNT and CDR2 YYREEE come from the germline V gene (reference sequence). The CDR3 covers 13 residues. The CDR3 coding sequence is TGTGCCAGCAGCTTGTTAGATAATTCACCCCTCCACTTT. Protein product: CASSLLDNSPLHF.

V usage is TRBV28 and J usage is TRBJ1-1; D ambiguous. The length of the CDR3 is 11 residues. V lost 10 bases to trimming and J lost 3 bases, with 9 bases between them. Per germline, CDR1 MDHEN and CDR2 SYDVKM. The CDR3 DNA is TGTGCCATACGGAGGGACACTGAAGCTTTCTTT. Protein: CAIRRDTEAFF.

The chain is built from TRBV7-6 and TRBJ1-5, with unresolved D. The CDR3 is 15 amino acids. Trimming pared 2 bases from V and 2 bases from J, leaving 10 bases between. Germline V lookup: CDR1 SGHVS, CDR2 FNYEAQ. The CDR3 protein is CASSLWSLGNQPQHF. CDR3 coding DNA: TGTGCCAGCAGCTTATGGAGTCTGGGCAATCAGCCCCAGCATTTT.